A selection of T cell receptor beta chains follows, all from one sample in a study of CD8 T cells in Susac syndrome. Via MiXCR, TCRdb re-called the immunoSEQ multiplex PCR reads, giving one row per CDR3 protein. The sample has a few hundred thousand distinct CDR3 sequences; 85% to 95% are singletons. The specimen sequenced was CD4+ T cells from PBMCs. The receptors stem from a human donor with multiple sclerosis. The CDR3 runs from the conserved cysteine through the conserved F or W. A D gene is named only where the DNA matches it firmly. Size is omitted from some rows. Given values are once, few, many or a class for expanded clones.

D gene	V gene	clone size	J gene	CDR3 DNA	CDR3 protein
-	TRBV5-1	-	TRBJ2-1	TGCGCCAGCAGCCCCCCATGGGCGAAGAATGAGCAGTTCTTC	CASSPPWAKNEQFF
-	TRBV30	-	TRBJ2-1	TGTGCCTGGAGTAGAGGGGGGATCTACAATGAGCAGTTCTTC	CAWSRGGIYNEQFF
-	TRBV19	-	TRBJ2-6	TGTGCCAGTAGGCAGTTAGCCCGCTCTGGGGCCAACGTCCTGACTTTC	CASRQLARSGANVLTF
-	TRBV5-1	-	TRBJ1-5	TGCGCCAGCAGCTTGACAGGATTTAGCAATCAGCCCCAGCATTTT	CASSLTGFSNQPQHF
-	TRBV29-1	-	TRBJ2-1	TGCAGCGTTGAAGATCTTAGGGTGCCCGTTGGGCCTTACAATGAGCAGTTCTTC	CSVEDLRVPVGPYNEQFF
TRBD1	TRBV3-1	-	TRBJ1-5	TGTGCCAGCAGCCCCGGGACAGGGAGCCAGCCCCAGCATTTT	CASSPGTGSQPQHF
-	TRBV5-6	-	TRBJ1-5	TGTGCCAGCAGCGGCAGGGTTGGGCAGCCCCAGCATTTT	CASSGRVGQPQHF
TRBD1	TRBV15	-	TRBJ1-3	TGTGCCACCAGCGCAGAGGGGGCTGCAGGAAACACCATATATTTT	CATSAEGAAGNTIYF
-	TRBV2	-	TRBJ2-1	TGTGCCAGCAGTTCGCCCACAGGGAAAAGGGGCAATGAGCAGTTCTTC	CASSSPTGKRGNEQFF
-	TRBV13	-	TRBJ1-2	TGTGCCAGCAGGTCTGGCTATGGCTACACCTTC	CASRSGYGYTF
TRBD1	TRBV29-1	-	TRBJ1-6	TGCAGCGTTGAAGAGAGCAGGGGGCAGTCACCCCTCCACTTT	CSVEESRGQSPLHF
-	TRBV29-1	-	TRBJ2-5	TGCAGCGTTGAATTTATGGCTACCCAGTACTTC	CSVEFMATQYF
-	TRBV5-1	-	TRBJ2-7	TGCGCCAGCAGCTTGGCCCTGGGGAGGAGCGGGTACGAGCAGTACTTC	CASSLALGRSGYEQYF
-	TRBV29-1	once	TRBJ2-2	TGCAGCGTTGAAGAGAGGGCCGGGGAGCTGTTTTTT	CSVEERAGELFF
-	TRBV4-1	-	TRBJ1-3	TGCGCCAGCAGCCAAGAAAGAGCAACGACTGGAAACACCATATATTTT	CASSQERATTGNTIYF
-	TRBV9	-	TRBJ1-6	TGTGCCAGCAGCGTAGAGGCGGGCTGGGGCGGTTCACCCCTCCACTTT	CASSVEAGWGGSPLHF
-	TRBV4-2	-	TRBJ2-2	TGTGCCAGCAGCGATCTCGGGGGGAACACCGGGGAGCTGTTTTTT	CASSDLGGNTGELFF
-	TRBV7-2	-	TRBJ1-6	TGTGCCAGCAGCTTACCGGGCGGTCTGTATAATTCACCCCTCCACTTT	CASSLPGGLYNSPLHF
-	TRBV29-1	-	TRBJ1-2	TGCAGCGTTGAGATGGTGGGGGCTATCTATGGCTACACCTTC	CSVEMVGAIYGYTF
-	TRBV30	-	TRBJ1-2	TGTGCCTGGAGTCCGGGAGCAAGCTACACCTTC	CAWSPGASYTF
TRBD2	TRBV7-3	-	TRBJ2-5	TGTGCCAGCGCCGGGGGAGGGGCCCAGTACTTC	CASAGGGAQYF
-	TRBV10-3	-	TRBJ2-5	TGTGCCGCATCAGTGGGGAAACAAGAGACCCAGTACTTC	CAASVGKQETQYF
-	TRBV30	once	TRBJ1-5	TGTGCCTGGAGCGCAAACCGGGGAGATCAGCCCCAGCATTTT	CAWSANRGDQPQHF